This TCR beta chain emerged from a study of T-cell reconstitution after alpha-beta-depleted transplantation in children. The CDR3 runs 11 residues. V was clipped by 3 bases and J by 12 bases; unmatched bases: 8. Germline V lookup: CDR1 DFQATT, CDR2 SNEGSKA (reference sequence). Comments on this clonotype: Its matching antigen is unknown.

Study-wide results and caveats: Expanded graft clones numbering several hundred reportedly gave rise to alpha-beta T cells about two months after transplant.

Unique molecular identifiers featured in how the TCRbeta library was prepared. TCRdb reanalysed the PCR reads using MiXCR and keeps one entry per CDR3 protein. The sample records 300,000 to 400,000 distinct CDR3 sequences, around 25% being singletons. The sample here was PBMCs, mostly from graft donor cells, taken 180 days after TCRalphabeta/CD19-depleted stem cell transplant. This receptor was obtained from a male patient younger than 18 who had a stem cell transplant for acute lymphoblastic leukemia, so the T cells may come from the graft donor. The chain uses TRBV20-1 and TRBJ2-7; 7 bases match TRBD1. The CDR3 DNA reads TGCAGTGCTAGTTTCGGACAGGTTTTGTACTTC. Protein sequence: CSASFGQVLYF.